This T cell receptor beta chain was captured by sequencing in a study of neoadjuvant anti-PD-1 for oral cavity cancer. Study-level background: Nivolumab at 3 mg/kg was mostly given biweekly, three to four doses, pre-surgery.

The sample's time point: after neoadjuvant nivolumab, at surgical resection. These newly diagnosed stage II-IVA oral cavity squamous cell carcinoma patients had no prior systemic or radiation treatment. Blood cells were analyzed directly, without culture or expansion. Method: immunoSEQ multiplex PCR; TCRdb's copy keeps in-frame clones and lacks some. The sample shows some 70,000 clones, more than 75% of them seen only once. This CDR3 contains 15 residues. With 4 bases removed from V and 4 bases from J, the gap between germline ends came to 14 bases. Germline lookup yields CDR1 MGHRA and CDR2 YSYEKL. The gene calls are TRBV4-1 and TRBJ2-4, with D possibly matching TRBD2 (7 bases). The starting material was PBMCs, obtained after nivolumab (anti-PD-1) treatment. This sequence originates from a person aged 40 to 85 with oral cavity squamous cell carcinoma. The CDR3 DNA reads TGCGCCAGCAGCCCCCCCCGGGGGGCGAAAAACATTCAGTACTTC. Translating it yields CASSPPRGAKNIQYF.